This is a list of T cell receptor beta chains from one sample in a study of T cell repertoires in cytomegalovirus infection. TCRdb used MiXCR to reprocess the reads, holding one entry per CDR3 protein. The data contain more than 110,000 distinct CDR3 sequences, 32% of them singletons. These receptors have no identified antigens. The sample was CD8+ T cells from cultured PBMCs, taken from culture after CMV antigen stimulation. The receptors stem from a human donor in good health (CMV status not recorded). Some clones in this sample may be carry-over from other donors' samples. Both conserved end residues are part of each CDR3. A D gene is named only where the DNA matches it firmly. A row's size may be missing; if present it is once, few, many or a size class.

j_call d_call clone_size v_call cdr3_nt cdr3_aa
TRBJ1-1 . . TRBV18 TGTGCCAGCTCACCCTCCCGTCTGACAGGTGGCACTGAAGCTTTCTTT CASSPSRLTGGTEAFF
TRBJ1-5 TRBD1 . TRBV3-1 TGTGCCAGCAGCCCGGATCAGACAGGGTTCAATCAGCCCCAGCATTTT CASSPDQTGFNQPQHF
TRBJ1-1 . few TRBV7-6 TGTGCCAGCAGTCCGCCGGTGAACACTGAAGCTTTCTTT CASSPPVNTEAFF
TRBJ1-2 . few TRBV6-6 TGTGCCAGCCTTGGGGGGGGCCCCGCAGGCTACACCTTC CASLGGGPAGYTF
TRBJ2-5 . few TRBV5-5 TGTGCCAGCAGCTTGGCCGGGGACCCGACCCAGTACTTC CASSLAGDPTQYF
TRBJ1-2 TRBD1 . TRBV3-1 TGTGCCAGCAGCCATGGGACAGCACGGGCGGGCTACACCTTC CASSHGTARAGYTF
TRBJ1-6 TRBD1 many TRBV28 TGTGCCAGCAGTTCCGTCGACAGGGGGCTGAATTCACCCCTCCACTTT CASSSVDRGLNSPLHF
TRBJ2-7 TRBD1 few TRBV5-6 TGTGCCAGCAGCTTGGTGGGACAGGGATATTACGAGCAGTACTTC CASSLVGQGYYEQYF
TRBJ2-5 TRBD2 . TRBV2 TGTGCCAGCAGTGAAGCTCCCCTAGCGGGCCAAGAGACCCAGTACTTC CASSEAPLAGQETQYF
TRBJ2-7 TRBD2 . TRBV2 TGTGCCAGCAGTGAAGGGCTAGCGGGAAAATACGAGCAGTACTTC CASSEGLAGKYEQYF
TRBJ2-7 . . TRBV6-1 TGTGCCAGCAGCGCCCCGAGGGCCTTAGAATTTGAGCAGTACTTC CASSAPRALEFEQYF
TRBJ2-5 TRBD2 few TRBV5-4 TGTGCCAGCAGCTTAATAGCGGGGGACCCGACCCAGTACTTC CASSLIAGDPTQYF
TRBJ2-5 TRBD1 many TRBV12-3/TRBV12-4 TGTGCCAGCAGTCTACAGGGGGGCCAAGAGACCCAGTACTTC CASSLQGGQETQYF
TRBJ2-1 . many TRBV9 TGTGCCAGCAGCGTAGGCGGGGGCGATGAGCAGTTCTTC CASSVGGGDEQFF
TRBJ2-7 TRBD2 . TRBV20-1 TGCAGTGCTTTTCGGACTAGCGGGGGGACCTACGAGCAGTACTTC CSAFRTSGGTYEQYF
TRBJ2-3 . . TRBV4-1 TGCGCCAGCAGCCAAGAGGGGGGCCCGCAGTATTTT CASSQEGGPQYF
TRBJ2-6 . . TRBV27 TGTGCCACCAAACTCGGGGTTGTCCTGACTTTC CATKLGVVLTF
TRBJ1-1 . many TRBV27 TGTGCCAGCAGTTTAGTTTGGAACACTGAAGCTTTCTTT CASSLVWNTEAFF
TRBJ1-6 TRBD1 . TRBV19 TGTGCCAGTTCGTCCGGGACAGAGCATTCACCCCTCCACTTT CASSSGTEHSPLHF
TRBJ2-2 TRBD2 . TRBV7-8 TGTGCCAGCAGCCCGGGACTAGCGGGGCTTCACACCGGGGAGCTGTTTTTT CASSPGLAGLHTGELFF
TRBJ2-3 . . TRBV2 TGTGCCAGCAGGCTCCAGGGTGATCACACAGATACGCAGTATTTT CASRLQGDHTDTQYF
TRBJ2-3 . . TRBV15 TGTGCCACCAGCGAGGGGGCTAGCGCGGATACGCAGTATTTT CATSEGASADTQYF
TRBJ2-2 . . TRBV4-2 TGTGCCAGCAGCCAAGAGGATTGGAAAGGGACCGGGGAGCTGTTTTTT CASSQEDWKGTGELFF
TRBJ2-7 TRBD1 . TRBV10-3 TGTGCCATCAGTGAAGGACAGGGCACCTACGAGCAGTACTTC CAISEGQGTYEQYF
TRBJ2-4 . . TRBV4-1 TGCGCCAGCAGCCAAGTTGGCTCCGGGCTCGAGTACTTC CASSQVGSGLEYF
TRBJ2-1 TRBD2 . TRBV12-3/TRBV12-4 TGTGCCAGCAGTTTACGGCTAGCGGGGGGGCTCGGCAATGAGCAGTTCTTC CASSLRLAGGLGNEQFF
TRBJ2-1 TRBD2 few TRBV19 TGTGCCAGCAGCGGGGGTCCAACCTACAATGAGCAGTTCTTC CASSGGPTYNEQFF
TRBJ2-2 TRBD2 . TRBV6-2/TRBV6-3 TGTGCCAGCAGTTACTCCCTAGCGGGAGAAAACACCGGGGAGCTGTTTTTT CASSYSLAGENTGELFF
TRBJ2-7 . . TRBV6-1 TGTGCCAGCAGTGAAGTTGATCGGTGGTCCTACGAGCAGTACTTC CASSEVDRWSYEQYF
TRBJ2-5 . . TRBV27 TGTGCCAGCAGGTTATCGCCAGGGAGGGAGACCCAGTACTTC CASRLSPGRETQYF
TRBJ2-5 . once TRBV12-3/TRBV12-4 TGTGCCAGCACCATGACGGAACAAGAGACCCAGTACTTC CASTMTEQETQYF
TRBJ2-1 TRBD2 . TRBV12-3/TRBV12-4 TGTGCCAGCAGTGGAATGGGGAGGGATGAGCAGTTCTTC CASSGMGRDEQFF
TRBJ2-3 . many TRBV13 TGTGCCAGCAGCTTTGGCCCGGGGACAGATACGCAGTATTTT CASSFGPGTDTQYF
TRBJ2-3 . many TRBV7-2 TGTGCCAGCAGCTTACTATTAGCGCGGGCCAAGAACACAGATACGCAGTATTTT CASSLLLARAKNTDTQYF
TRBJ2-5 . few TRBV7-8 TGTGCCAGCAGCTTAGTTCGCCCGGCAGAGACCCAGTACTTC CASSLVRPAETQYF
TRBJ2-3 . many TRBV7-9 TGTGCCAGCAGCCCCCCGGGTGGCACAGATACGCAGTATTTT CASSPPGGTDTQYF
TRBJ1-2 . many TRBV4-1 TGCGCCAGCAGCCCAGGGACGAGCTATGGCTACACCTTC CASSPGTSYGYTF